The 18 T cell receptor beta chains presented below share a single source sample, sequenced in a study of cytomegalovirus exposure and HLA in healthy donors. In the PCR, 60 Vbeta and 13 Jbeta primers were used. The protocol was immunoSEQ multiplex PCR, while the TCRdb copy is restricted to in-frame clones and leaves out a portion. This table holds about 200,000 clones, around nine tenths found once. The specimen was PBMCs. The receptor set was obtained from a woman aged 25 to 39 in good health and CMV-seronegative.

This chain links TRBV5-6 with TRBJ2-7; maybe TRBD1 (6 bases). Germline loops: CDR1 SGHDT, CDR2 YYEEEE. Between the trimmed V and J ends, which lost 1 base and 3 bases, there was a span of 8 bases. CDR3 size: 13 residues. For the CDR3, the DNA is TGTGCCAGCAGCTTGAACAGGGTCTACGAGCAGTACTTC. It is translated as CASSLNRVYEQYF.

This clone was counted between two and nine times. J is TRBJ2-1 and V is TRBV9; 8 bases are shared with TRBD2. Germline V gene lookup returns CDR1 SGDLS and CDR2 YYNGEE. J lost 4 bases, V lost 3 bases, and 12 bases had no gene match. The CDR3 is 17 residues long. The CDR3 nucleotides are TGTGCCAGCAGCGAGGAGGTAGCGGGACCTCTGTACAATGAGCAGTTCTTC. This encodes CASSEEVAGPLYNEQFF. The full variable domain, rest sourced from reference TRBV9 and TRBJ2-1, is DSGVTQTPKHLITATGQRVTLRCSPRSGDLSVYWYQQSLDQGLQFLIQYYNGEERAKGNILERFSAQQFPDLHSELNLSSLELGDSALYFCASSEEVAGPLYNEQFFGPGTRLTVL.

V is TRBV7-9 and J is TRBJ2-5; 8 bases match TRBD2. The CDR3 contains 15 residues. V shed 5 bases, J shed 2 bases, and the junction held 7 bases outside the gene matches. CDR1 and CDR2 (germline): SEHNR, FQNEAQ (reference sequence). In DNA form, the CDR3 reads TGTGCCAGCAGCCAGGTAGCGGGGTTACAAGAGACCCAGTACTTC. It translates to CASSQVAGLQETQYF. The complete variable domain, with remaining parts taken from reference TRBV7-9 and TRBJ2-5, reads DTGVSQNPRHKITKRGQNVTFRCDPISEHNRLYWYRQTLGQGPEFLTYFQNEAQLEKSRLLSDRFSAERPKGSFSTLEIQRTEQGDSAMYLCASSQVAGLQETQYFGPGTRLLVL.

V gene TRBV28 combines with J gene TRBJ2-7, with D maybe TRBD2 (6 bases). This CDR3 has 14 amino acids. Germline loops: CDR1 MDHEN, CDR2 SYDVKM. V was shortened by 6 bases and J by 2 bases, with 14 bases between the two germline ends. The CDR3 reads CASSPPGEPYEQYF. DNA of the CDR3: TGTGCCAGCAGCCCGCCGGGAGAGCCCTACGAGCAGTACTTC.

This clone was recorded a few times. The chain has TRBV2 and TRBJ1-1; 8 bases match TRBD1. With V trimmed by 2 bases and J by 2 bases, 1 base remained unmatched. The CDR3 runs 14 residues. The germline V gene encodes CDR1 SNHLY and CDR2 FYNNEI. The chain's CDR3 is CASSETGGNTEAFF. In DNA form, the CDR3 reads TGTGCCAGCAGTGAAACAGGGGGAAACACTGAAGCTTTCTTT.

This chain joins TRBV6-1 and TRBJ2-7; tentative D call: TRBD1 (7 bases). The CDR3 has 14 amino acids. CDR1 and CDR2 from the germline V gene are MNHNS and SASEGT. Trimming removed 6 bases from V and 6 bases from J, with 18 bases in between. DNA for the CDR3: TGTGCCAGCAGGCAGACAGGGAGGTTAGGCGAGCAGTACTTC. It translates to CASRQTGRLGEQYF.

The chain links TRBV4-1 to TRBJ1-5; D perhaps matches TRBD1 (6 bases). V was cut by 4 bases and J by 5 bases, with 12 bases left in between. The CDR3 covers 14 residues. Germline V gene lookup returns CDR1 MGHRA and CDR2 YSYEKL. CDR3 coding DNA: TGCGCCAGCAGCCTCCGACAGGCTGATCAGCCCCAGCATTTT. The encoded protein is CASSLRQADQPQHF.

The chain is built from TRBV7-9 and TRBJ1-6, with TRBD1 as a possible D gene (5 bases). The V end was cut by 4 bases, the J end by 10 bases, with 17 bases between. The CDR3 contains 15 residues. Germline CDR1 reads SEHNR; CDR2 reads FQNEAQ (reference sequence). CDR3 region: CASSSGMPSGSPLHF. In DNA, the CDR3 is TGTGCCAGCAGCTCAGGGATGCCCTCCGGCTCACCCCTCCACTTT.

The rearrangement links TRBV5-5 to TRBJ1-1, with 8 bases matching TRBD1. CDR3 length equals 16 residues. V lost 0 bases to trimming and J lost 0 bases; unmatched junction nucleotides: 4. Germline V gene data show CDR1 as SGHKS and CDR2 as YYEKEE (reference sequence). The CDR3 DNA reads TGTGCCAGCAGCTTGGGGGCAGGGGGCTTGAACACTGAAGCTTTCTTT. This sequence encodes CASSLGAGGLNTEAFF.

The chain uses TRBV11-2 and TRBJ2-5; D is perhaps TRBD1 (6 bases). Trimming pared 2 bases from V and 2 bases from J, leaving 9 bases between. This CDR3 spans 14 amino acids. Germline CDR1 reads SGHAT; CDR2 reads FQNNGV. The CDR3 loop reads CASSLLDRQETQYF. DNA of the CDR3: TGTGCCAGCAGCTTATTGGACAGACAAGAGACCCAGTACTTC.

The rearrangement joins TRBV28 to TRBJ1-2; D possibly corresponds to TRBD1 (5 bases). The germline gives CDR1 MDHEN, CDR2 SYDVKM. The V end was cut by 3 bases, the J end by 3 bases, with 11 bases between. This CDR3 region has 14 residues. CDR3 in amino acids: CASSFRGGYYGYTF. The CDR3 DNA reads TGTGCCAGCAGTTTCCGGGGGGGTTACTATGGCTACACCTTC.

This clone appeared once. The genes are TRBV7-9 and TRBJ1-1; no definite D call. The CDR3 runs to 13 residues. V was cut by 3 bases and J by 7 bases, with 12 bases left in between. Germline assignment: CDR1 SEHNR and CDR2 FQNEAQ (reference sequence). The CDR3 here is CASSFSWSHEAFF. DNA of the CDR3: TGTGCCAGCAGCTTTAGTTGGAGCCATGAAGCTTTCTTT.

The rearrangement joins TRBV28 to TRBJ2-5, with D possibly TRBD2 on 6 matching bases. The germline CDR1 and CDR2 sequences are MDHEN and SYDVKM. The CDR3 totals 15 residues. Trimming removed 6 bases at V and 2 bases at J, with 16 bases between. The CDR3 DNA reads TGTGCCAGCAGGGGGATCGGACTAATGCAAGAGACCCAGTACTTC. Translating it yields CASRGIGLMQETQYF.

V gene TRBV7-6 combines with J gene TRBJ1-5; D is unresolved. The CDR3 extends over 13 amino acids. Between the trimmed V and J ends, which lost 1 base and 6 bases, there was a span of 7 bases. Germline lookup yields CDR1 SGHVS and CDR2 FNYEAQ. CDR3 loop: CASSLGSGQPQHF. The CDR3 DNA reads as TGTGCCAGCAGCTTAGGAAGCGGTCAGCCCCAGCATTTT. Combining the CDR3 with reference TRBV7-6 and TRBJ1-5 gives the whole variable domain GAGVSQSPRYKVTKRGQDVALRCDPISGHVSLYWYRQALGQGPEFLTYFNYEAQQDKSGLPNDRFSAERPEGSISTLTIQRTEQRDSAMYRCASSLGSGQPQHFGDGTRLSIL.

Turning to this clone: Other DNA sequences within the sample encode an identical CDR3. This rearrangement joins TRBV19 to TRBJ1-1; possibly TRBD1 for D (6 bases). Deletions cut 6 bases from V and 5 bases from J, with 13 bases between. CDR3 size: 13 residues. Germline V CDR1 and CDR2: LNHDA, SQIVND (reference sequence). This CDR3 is CASSSTGDTEAFF. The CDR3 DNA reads TGTGCCAGTAGCTCGACAGGCGATACTGAAGCTTTCTTT. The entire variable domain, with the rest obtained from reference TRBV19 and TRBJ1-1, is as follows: DGGITQSPKYLFRKEGQNVTLSCEQNLNHDAMYWYRQDPGQGLRLIYYSQIVNDFQKGDIAEGYSVSREKKESFPLTVTSAQKNPTAFYLCASSSTGDTEAFFGQGTRLTVV.

The CDR3 DNA reads as TGTGCCAGCAGTACGGGGACAGCGTATACGAACACCGGGGAGCTGTTTTTT. Translating gives CASSTGTAYTNTGELFF. This sequence joins TRBV28 and TRBJ2-2, with 7 bases matching TRBD1. The CDR3 extends over 17 amino acids. Unmatched junction bases numbered 9, after V lost 5 bases and J lost 0 bases. The germline gives CDR1 MDHEN, CDR2 SYDVKM.

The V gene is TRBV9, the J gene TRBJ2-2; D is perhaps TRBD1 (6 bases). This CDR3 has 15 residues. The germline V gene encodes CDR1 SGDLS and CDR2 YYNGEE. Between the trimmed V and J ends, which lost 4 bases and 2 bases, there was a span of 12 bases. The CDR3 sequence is CASSPSGHNTGELFF. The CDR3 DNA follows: TGTGCCAGCAGCCCCTCGGGACACAACACCGGGGAGCTGTTTTTT.

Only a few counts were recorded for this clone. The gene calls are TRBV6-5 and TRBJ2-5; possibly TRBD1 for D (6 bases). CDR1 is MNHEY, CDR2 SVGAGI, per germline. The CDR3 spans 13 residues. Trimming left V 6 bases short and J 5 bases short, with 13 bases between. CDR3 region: CASSRDRRETQYF. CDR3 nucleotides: TGTGCCAGCAGCAGAGACAGGAGGGAGACCCAGTACTTC.